Listed here are 15 T cell receptor beta chains from one sample, sequenced in a study of cytotoxic CD8 clonotypes in ibrutinib-treated CLL. Here immunoSEQ multiplex PCR was the method, and the copy in TCRdb shows in-frame clones only, minus some. Of about 14,000 clones in the sample, more than 60% are singletons; the top ten hold approximately 5.4%. The sample here was PBMCs, taken before ibrutinib treatment. These receptors were collected from a human donor with chronic lymphocytic leukemia.

This rearrangement joins TRBV6-5 to TRBJ2-7, with D possibly called TRBD1 or TRBD2 (6 bases each). The germline CDR1 and CDR2 sequences are MNHEY and SVGAGI. The CDR3 has 16 residues. The V end lost 0 bases, the J end lost 4 bases, and 16 bases lay between the germline ends. The CDR3 sequence: CASSYSFMGAGYEQYF. The CDR3 nucleotides are TGTGCCAGCAGTTACTCCTTTATGGGGGCGGGGTACGAGCAGTACTTC.

The genes are TRBV7-6 and TRBJ2-1; possibly TRBD1 for D (6 bases). With 1 base removed from V and 5 bases from J, the gap between germline ends came to 18 bases. This CDR3 region has 17 residues. Germline-derived CDR1 and CDR2 are SGHVS and FNYEAQ. CDR3 sequence: CASSLGALRGPHNEQFF. In nucleotides, the CDR3 is TGTGCCAGCAGCTTAGGAGCCCTCAGGGGACCCCACAATGAGCAGTTCTTC.

The chain joins TRBV7-2 to TRBJ1-2; 11 bases are shared with TRBD1. Germline CDR1 is SGHTA and CDR2 is FQGNSA. With 4 bases clipped from V and 7 bases from J, the junction kept 8 bases outside the gene matches. CDR3 length equals 15 residues. The CDR3 sequence: CASSSWGTGGSGYTF. The CDR3 coding sequence is TGTGCCAGCAGCTCCTGGGGGACAGGGGGAAGTGGCTACACCTTC.

This clone came up a few times. The chain recombines TRBV6-4 with TRBJ1-5; a weak D match, TRBD1 (6 bases). The CDR3 length is 14 residues. Germline V gene data show CDR1 as MRHNA and CDR2 as SNTAGT. Trimming cost V 6 bases and J 7 bases, with 16 bases left between them. CDR3 coding DNA: TGTGCCAGCAGCCCACAGGGCGCGGGGCAGCCCCAGCATTTT. This codes for CASSPQGAGQPQHF.

This chain joins TRBV28 and TRBJ2-5; perhaps TRBD1 as D (5 bases). Germline V lookup: CDR1 MDHEN, CDR2 SYDVKM. The CDR3 totals 13 residues. Trimming removed 7 bases at V and 1 base at J, with 10 bases between. CDR3 region: CASMGRAQETQYF. Written as DNA, the CDR3 is TGTGCCAGCATGGGCAGGGCCCAAGAGACCCAGTACTTC.

This sequence joins TRBV19 and TRBJ1-1; 9 bases agree with TRBD1. The CDR3 extends over 15 amino acids. Germline lookup yields CDR1 LNHDA and CDR2 SQIVND (reference sequence). V lost 5 bases and J lost 1; bases outside the gene matches: 5. This chain's CDR3 is CASSPDRGRNTEAFF. The DNA of the CDR3 is TGTGCCAGTAGTCCAGACAGGGGGAGGAACACTGAAGCTTTCTTT.

This clone was detected only once. The V and J genes are TRBV7-6 and TRBJ1-2; TRBD1 agrees at 9 bases. The CDR3 runs to 15 residues. From germline, CDR1 is SGHVS and CDR2 FNYEAQ. Trimming at V came to 5 bases and at J to 8 bases, leaving 12 bases not matched to a gene. The CDR3 DNA reads TGTGCCAGCAGCCCACAGGGGGCGGGGGAAGGGGGCTACACCTTC. Protein: CASSPQGAGEGGYTF.

The chain employs TRBV7-9 and TRBJ1-1; 12 bases map to TRBD1. V lost 10 bases, J lost 4 bases, and 16 bases stayed unmatched. CDR3 length: 17 amino acids. The germline V gene has CDR1 SEHNR and CDR2 FQNEAQ (reference sequence). The CDR3 bases are TGTGCCACCCCCAGAGAGGGGACAGGGGGCATCGGCACTGAAGCTTTCTTT. It translates to CATPREGTGGIGTEAFF.

The chain has TRBV9 and TRBJ1-1; D is unresolved. This CDR3 is 13 amino acids long. Germline V CDR1 and CDR2: SGDLS, YYNGEE. V lost 0 bases and J lost 5, with 8 bases in between. The CDR3 DNA reads as TGTGCCAGCAGCGTAGGGGATATTACTGAAGCTTTCTTT. Protein sequence: CASSVGDITEAFF.

The chain has TRBV5-1 and TRBJ2-5; possible D gene TRBD2, 7 bases. The CDR3 extends over 17 amino acids. Trimming took 2 bases from V and 0 from J, leaving 17 bases between them. Germline V gives CDR1 SGHRS, CDR2 YFSETQ. The chain's CDR3 is CASSFFGGAENQETQYF. The CDR3 DNA reads as TGCGCCAGCAGCTTTTTTGGGGGGGCCGAGAACCAAGAGACCCAGTACTTC.

The CDR3 DNA sequence: TGTGCCAGCAGTTCCCCCCCGGGTCAGCCCCAGCATTTT. Residues: CASSSPPGQPQHF. The V and J genes are TRBV6-5 and TRBJ1-5; D remains ambiguous. The CDR3 is 13 amino acids. V lost 4 bases to trimming and J lost 6 bases, with 10 bases between them. Germline V gene data show CDR1 as MNHEY and CDR2 as SVGAGI.

This chain links TRBV9 with TRBJ2-1, with 9 bases identical to TRBD2. This CDR3 contains 18 residues. Germline CDR1 is SGDLS and CDR2 is YYNGEE. V was pared by 2 bases and J by 2 bases, with 11 bases of the junction left unmatched. The CDR3 DNA sequence: TGTGCCAGCAGCGTTGGGGCGGGAGGGCCGGGGCCCTACAATGAGCAGTTCTTC. Its translation is CASSVGAGGPGPYNEQFF.

The chain carries TRBV7-8 and TRBJ1-5, with D tentatively TRBD1 (5 bases). The V and J ends lost 1 base and 2 bases respectively, with 12 bases between them. In germline, CDR1 is SGHVS, CDR2 FQNEAQ. The CDR3 is 16 amino acids. The CDR3 is CASSLGGVRGNQPQHF. CDR3 coding DNA: TGTGCCAGCAGCTTAGGGGGGGTAAGGGGCAATCAGCCCCAGCATTTT.

The chain carries TRBV19 and TRBJ2-3; 8 positions match TRBD1. The CDR3 is made up of 14 amino acids. In germline, CDR1 is LNHDA, CDR2 SQIVND (reference sequence). The J segment lost 1 base and the V segment lost 5 bases, leaving 2 bases of the junction unmatched. The CDR3 sequence: CASSPGQGTDTQYF. CDR3 DNA sequence: TGTGCCAGTAGTCCGGGACAGGGCACAGATACGCAGTATTTT.

The chain joins TRBV29-1 to TRBJ1-4; D not certain. V was clipped by 5 bases and J by 5 bases, with 9 bases between them. This CDR3 has 12 residues. Per the germline V gene, CDR1 is SQVTM and CDR2 is ANQGSEA. The CDR3 loop reads CSVRAENEKLFF. CDR3 bases: TGCAGCGTTCGGGCAGAGAATGAAAAACTGTTTTTT. The full variable domain, in which reference TRBV29-1 and TRBJ1-4 provide the parts outside the CDR3, is SAVISQKPSRDICQRGTSLTIQCQVDSQVTMMFWYRQQPGQSLTLIATANQGSEATYESGFVIDKFPISRPNLTFSTLTVSNMSPEDSSIYLCSVRAENEKLFFGSGTQLSVL.